Below are 9 T cell receptor beta chains sequenced from a single sample in a study of blood T cells in healthy people across ages. It was with a sample-barcoded 5' primer and a J-beta primer mix that a second PCR of roughly 7 to 11 cycles was run. TCRdb used MiXCR to reprocess the 5' RACE reads, holding one entry per CDR3 protein. Of roughly 800,000 distinct CDR3 sequences detected, 55% to 70% appear once; the ten largest clones hold about 20%. Sequenced material: blood. The receptors were gathered from a man in his thirties or forties in good health.

In its sample, this clonotype was seen a few times. V usage is TRBV10-3 and J usage is TRBJ2-7; weak D call: TRBD1 (5 bases). CDR1 and CDR2 from the germline V gene are ENHRY and SYGVKD. The V gene lost 6 bases and the J gene lost 4 bases, with 19 bases spanning the gap. The CDR3 extends over 15 amino acids. CDR3 sequence: CAISVGPAAGYEQYF. The CDR3 DNA reads TGTGCCATCAGCGTCGGCCCAGCAGCAGGGTACGAGCAGTACTTC.

Comment on this clonotype: The junction does not match germline at one end; this may be a read error. In DNA form, the CDR3 reads TGTGCCAGCAGCTTGGTCAATAACTATGGCCACACCTTC. It is translated as CASSLVNNYGHTF. The V and J genes are TRBV7-2 and TRBJ1-2; no clear D gene. Germline V gene data show CDR1 as SGHTA and CDR2 as FQGNSA. This CDR3 is 13 amino acids long.

This chain uses TRBV6-2 or TRBV6-3 with TRBJ1-1; D gene ambiguous. The germline V and J ends were trimmed by 11 bases and 3 bases, with 16 bases remaining between them. The CDR3 runs to 13 residues. CDR1 is MNHEY and CDR2 is SVGEGT in the germline V gene. CDR3 sequence reads: CAGTHTGDTEAFF. Written as DNA, the CDR3 is TGTGCCGGCACTCACACCGGGGACACTGAAGCTTTCTTT.

This clonotype has a handful of counts. The chain is built from TRBV7-8 and TRBJ2-5; possible D gene TRBD1, 6 bases. CDR3 length: 16 residues. Germline assignment: CDR1 SGHVS and CDR2 FQNEAQ. V lost 5 bases and J lost 3, with 19 bases in between. The CDR3 bases are TGTGCCAGCAGCCCTAGCCGGACAGTGGGGAAAGAGACCCAGTACTTC. Amino acid sequence: CASSPSRTVGKETQYF.

The rearrangement links TRBV20-1 to TRBJ2-1; 12 bases are shared with TRBD1. CDR3 length: 15 residues. CDR1 is DFQATT and CDR2 is SNEGSKA in the germline V gene (reference sequence). J lost 8 bases, V lost 6 bases, and 11 bases had no gene match. CDR3 coding DNA: TGCAGTGCAGACGGGACAGGGGGCGTTGGGGATGAGCAGTTCTTC. Translation: CSADGTGGVGDEQFF.

Concerning this clonotype: One end of the junction does not line up with germline, which may come from a read error. The V and J genes are TRBV10-3 and TRBJ2-1; 9 bases map to TRBD2. The CDR3 length is 16 residues. The germline V gene has CDR1 ENHRY and CDR2 SYGVKD. CDR3 DNA sequence: TGTGCCACCAGTGAGTCTGGCGGGGGGGCCGTCAATGAGCAGTTCTTC. Translated, it gives CATSESGGGAVNEQFF.

This clonotype was observed a few times. This chain connects TRBV5-1 to TRBJ2-1, with unresolved D. The CDR3 extends over 15 amino acids. The ends were cut back, 0 bases at V and 8 bases at J, with 15 bases in the middle. The germline V gene has CDR1 SGHRS and CDR2 YFSETQ. The CDR3 loop reads CASSLGELVMYEQFF. For the CDR3, the DNA is TGCGCCAGCAGCTTGGGAGAGCTGGTCATGTATGAGCAGTTCTTC.

V usage is TRBV7-6 and J usage is TRBJ2-7; tentative D call: TRBD2 (5 bases). The V end lost 5 bases, the J end lost 0 bases, and 17 bases lay between the germline ends. This CDR3 region has 16 residues. CDR1 and CDR2 (germline): SGHVS, FNYEAQ. CDR3 DNA sequence: TGTGCCAGCAGCCCCGGACGAAAAGGGAGCTCCTACGAGCAGTACTTC. Protein: CASSPGRKGSSYEQYF.

The rearrangement links TRBV12-3 or TRBV12-4 to TRBJ2-3; the match to TRBD2 covers 10 bases. V lost 5 bases, J lost 3 bases, and 5 bases stayed unmatched. This CDR3 has 15 residues. Here the CDR3 DNA reads TGTGCCAGCAGTCCCGGGACTAGCGTAACAGATACGCAGTATTTT. It yields the protein CASSPGTSVTDTQYF.